This T cell receptor (beta chain) was observed in a study of control samples from healthy donors and cancer patients. Profiling relied on immunoSEQ multiplex PCR, and the TCRdb table lists in-frame clones only, not all of them. This table holds some 140,000 clones, just under 95% found once. The CDR3 totals 14 residues. V gene TRBV12-2 combines with J gene TRBJ1-1; the table assigns TRBD1, which was not confirmed against the DNA. TRBV12-2 is a listed pseudogene. The sequence was obtained from a man under 40 in good health. Sequencing was carried out using blood. DNA for the CDR3: TGTGCAAGTCGCCCACAGGGACCGGGCACTGAAGCTTTCTTT. It translates to CASRPQGPGTEAFF.